A selection of T cell receptor beta chains follows, all from one sample in a study of OX40 agonist ivuxolimab in advanced cancers. Produced via immunoSEQ multiplex PCR; TCRdb's table is partial and in-frame only. The sample includes nearly 8,000 clones, less than 85% of them seen just once. Sequencing used CD4+ or CD8+ T cells sorted from blood, obtained in a trial of the OX40 agonist ivuxolimab. The source of these receptors is an adult with an advanced solid tumor such as melanoma, head and neck, liver or kidney cancer. Each CDR3 is given with its conserved first and last residue. The D gene is left open where the match is weak. Expanded clones are given a class, and other clones once, few, many or no size at all.

d_gene: TRBD1; abundance: -; v_gene: TRBV6-1; j_gene: TRBJ2-2; CDR3aa: CASRGRGPGELFF; CDR3nt: TGTGCCAGCAGAGGAAGGGGGCCCGGGGAGCTGTTTTTT
d_gene: TRBD1; abundance: -; v_gene: TRBV4-3; j_gene: TRBJ1-2; CDR3aa: CASSQAARDRAYGYTF; CDR3nt: TGCGCCAGCAGCCAAGCCGCCCGGGACAGGGCCTATGGCTACACCTTC
d_gene: -; abundance: -; v_gene: TRBV6-4; j_gene: TRBJ1-1; CDR3aa: CASRTGGPGEAFF; CDR3nt: TGTGCCAGCAGGACCGGGGGGCCCGGTGAAGCTTTCTTT
d_gene: -; abundance: -; v_gene: TRBV13; j_gene: TRBJ2-5; CDR3aa: CASSPLEETQYF; CDR3nt: TGTGCCAGCAGCCCACTAGAAGAGACCCAGTACTTC
d_gene: -; abundance: -; v_gene: TRBV9; j_gene: TRBJ2-1; CDR3aa: CASSASWEQFF; CDR3nt: TGTGCCAGCAGCGCCTCATGGGAGCAGTTCTTC
d_gene: -; abundance: -; v_gene: TRBV4-3; j_gene: TRBJ1-2; CDR3aa: CASSQVGALNYGYTF; CDR3nt: TGCGCCAGCAGCCAGGTAGGGGCTCTGAACTATGGCTACACCTTC
d_gene: TRBD1; abundance: once; v_gene: TRBV28; j_gene: TRBJ2-5; CDR3aa: CASNGQGWETQYF; CDR3nt: TGTGCCAGCAACGGACAGGGATGGGAGACCCAGTACTTC
d_gene: TRBD1; abundance: -; v_gene: TRBV5-1; j_gene: TRBJ1-1; CDR3aa: CASSGDRGFNTEAFF; CDR3nt: TGCGCCAGCAGCGGGGACAGGGGATTCAACACTGAAGCTTTCTTT
d_gene: TRBD2; abundance: -; v_gene: TRBV5-1; j_gene: TRBJ2-1; CDR3aa: CASSSPPSGSSYNEQFF; CDR3nt: TGCGCCAGCAGCTCCCCCCCTAGCGGAAGCTCCTACAATGAGCAGTTCTTC
d_gene: -; abundance: once; v_gene: TRBV5-4; j_gene: TRBJ2-7; CDR3aa: CASSLGGGGSYEQYF; CDR3nt: TGTGCCAGCAGCTTGGGAGGTGGGGGCTCCTACGAGCAGTACTTC
d_gene: -; abundance: -; v_gene: TRBV7-9; j_gene: TRBJ2-2; CDR3aa: CASSLRADGNTGELFF; CDR3nt: TGTGCCAGCAGCTTACGGGCCGACGGGAACACCGGGGAGCTGTTTTTT
d_gene: TRBD2; abundance: -; v_gene: TRBV7-2; j_gene: TRBJ2-5; CDR3aa: CASSLGGGPQETQYF; CDR3nt: TGTGCCAGCAGCTTAGGCGGGGGACCTCAAGAGACCCAGTACTTC
d_gene: -; abundance: -; v_gene: TRBV13; j_gene: TRBJ1-2; CDR3aa: CASSPDLGEDGYTF; CDR3nt: TGTGCCAGCAGCCCGGACCTTGGGGAAGACGGCTACACCTTC
d_gene: -; abundance: medium-sized; v_gene: TRBV4-3; j_gene: TRBJ2-7; CDR3aa: CASSQAGDGAYEQYF; CDR3nt: TGCGCCAGCAGCCAAGCGGGGGACGGAGCCTACGAGCAGTACTTC
d_gene: -; abundance: medium-sized; v_gene: TRBV15; j_gene: TRBJ2-5; CDR3aa: CATSREVAEGAQYF; CDR3nt: TGTGCCACCAGCAGAGAGGTAGCGGAAGGGGCCCAGTACTTC
d_gene: TRBD2; abundance: -; v_gene: TRBV27; j_gene: TRBJ2-1; CDR3aa: CASSFRGLAGETEQFF; CDR3nt: TGTGCCAGCAGTTTCCGGGGACTAGCGGGGGAGACCGAGCAGTTCTTC
d_gene: -; abundance: -; v_gene: TRBV11-2; j_gene: TRBJ1-3; CDR3aa: CASSGGGNTIYF; CDR3nt: TGTGCCAGCAGCGGAGGAGGAAACACCATATATTTT
d_gene: -; abundance: once; v_gene: TRBV7-2; j_gene: TRBJ2-7; CDR3aa: CASSLVLGAKIYEQYF; CDR3nt: TGTGCCAGCAGCTTAGTTTTGGGGGCCAAAATCTACGAGCAGTACTTC
d_gene: -; abundance: -; v_gene: TRBV5-4; j_gene: TRBJ2-5; CDR3aa: CASSSPGRGQETQYF; CDR3nt: TGTGCCAGCAGCTCCCCAGGGAGAGGGCAAGAGACCCAGTACTTC
d_gene: -; abundance: once; v_gene: TRBV9; j_gene: TRBJ2-5; CDR3aa: CASSVASGGGETQYF; CDR3nt: TGTGCCAGCAGCGTAGCTTCGGGGGGCGGGGAGACCCAGTACTTC
d_gene: -; abundance: -; v_gene: TRBV4-3; j_gene: TRBJ2-3; CDR3aa: CASSPGISTDTQYF; CDR3nt: TGCGCCAGCAGCCCGGGAATTAGCACAGATACGCAGTATTTT
d_gene: -; abundance: -; v_gene: TRBV7-9; j_gene: TRBJ1-2; CDR3aa: CASSPTGEDGYTF; CDR3nt: TGTGCCAGCAGCCCGACAGGTGAGGATGGCTACACCTTC
d_gene: TRBD2; abundance: -; v_gene: TRBV6-4; j_gene: TRBJ2-2; CDR3aa: CASSDEAGGPGELFF; CDR3nt: TGTGCCAGCAGTGACGAGGCGGGAGGCCCCGGGGAGCTGTTTTTT
d_gene: -; abundance: -; v_gene: TRBV7-9; j_gene: TRBJ2-7; CDR3aa: CASSSLLDSPSYEQYF; CDR3nt: TGTGCCAGCAGCTCCTTATTAGACAGTCCCTCCTACGAGCAGTACTTC
d_gene: TRBD2; abundance: once; v_gene: TRBV19; j_gene: TRBJ2-1; CDR3aa: CASSIQRGGSYNEQFF; CDR3nt: TGTGCCAGTAGTATACAGCGGGGGGGCTCCTACAATGAGCAGTTCTTC
d_gene: TRBD2; abundance: -; v_gene: TRBV14; j_gene: TRBJ2-5; CDR3aa: CASSHKGFLAGETQYF; CDR3nt: TGTGCCAGCAGCCATAAGGGCTTCCTAGCGGGGGAGACCCAGTACTTC
d_gene: TRBD1; abundance: -; v_gene: TRBV29-1; j_gene: TRBJ2-7; CDR3aa: CSVVRQGEQYF; CDR3nt: TGCAGCGTTGTTAGGCAGGGGGAACAGTACTTC
d_gene: TRBD2; abundance: -; v_gene: TRBV9; j_gene: TRBJ2-1; CDR3aa: CASSVPQGTASGVLNEQFF; CDR3nt: TGTGCCAGCAGCGTACCCCAGGGTACGGCTAGCGGGGTGTTAAATGAGCAGTTCTTC
d_gene: TRBD1; abundance: -; v_gene: TRBV7-8; j_gene: TRBJ2-2; CDR3aa: CASSFQVGGTTGELFF; CDR3nt: TGTGCCAGCAGCTTCCAAGTAGGGGGCACCACCGGGGAGCTGTTTTTT
d_gene: -; abundance: -; v_gene: TRBV12-5; j_gene: TRBJ2-7; CDR3aa: CASGSGDDEQYF; CDR3nt: TGTGCTAGTGGTTCGGGTGACGACGAGCAGTACTTC
d_gene: -; abundance: -; v_gene: TRBV7-7; j_gene: TRBJ1-3; CDR3aa: CASSPGASGNTIYF; CDR3nt: TGTGCCAGCAGTCCAGGGGCGTCTGGAAACACCATATATTTT
d_gene: -; abundance: -; v_gene: TRBV27; j_gene: TRBJ2-7; CDR3aa: CASSLFRGHEQYF; CDR3nt: TGTGCCAGCAGTTTGTTCAGGGGCCACGAGCAGTACTTC
d_gene: -; abundance: -; v_gene: TRBV9; j_gene: TRBJ2-1; CDR3aa: CASSERYGTSNEQFF; CDR3nt: TGTGCCAGCAGCGAAAGGTACGGGACATCCAATGAGCAGTTCTTC
d_gene: -; abundance: -; v_gene: TRBV7-8; j_gene: TRBJ2-5; CDR3aa: CASSSRPGQETQYF; CDR3nt: TGTGCCAGCAGCTCTCGACCGGGTCAAGAGACCCAGTACTTC
d_gene: TRBD1; abundance: medium-sized; v_gene: TRBV6-4; j_gene: TRBJ2-3; CDR3aa: CASSDGTGGTDTQYF; CDR3nt: TGTGCCAGCAGTGACGGGACAGGGGGCACAGATACGCAGTATTTT
d_gene: TRBD2; abundance: -; v_gene: TRBV13; j_gene: TRBJ2-1; CDR3aa: CASSPTSGPYNEQFF; CDR3nt: TGTGCCAGCAGCCCAACTAGCGGCCCCTACAATGAGCAGTTCTTC
d_gene: TRBD1; abundance: -; v_gene: TRBV13; j_gene: TRBJ1-1; CDR3aa: CASSSRTGANTEAFF; CDR3nt: TGTGCCAGCAGCTCTCGGACAGGGGCGAACACTGAAGCTTTCTTT
d_gene: TRBD2; abundance: -; v_gene: TRBV5-6; j_gene: TRBJ2-1; CDR3aa: CASWIAGSSYNEQFF; CDR3nt: TGTGCCAGCTGGATAGCGGGAAGCTCCTACAATGAGCAGTTCTTC
d_gene: -; abundance: -; v_gene: TRBV27; j_gene: TRBJ2-5; CDR3aa: CASSFIGGLQETQYF; CDR3nt: TGTGCCAGCAGTTTTATCGGGGGCCTACAAGAGACCCAGTACTTC
d_gene: -; abundance: medium-sized; v_gene: TRBV28; j_gene: TRBJ2-7; CDR3aa: CAIQFRDRSYEQYF; CDR3nt: TGTGCCATCCAGTTCAGAGACCGGAGCTACGAGCAGTACTTC
d_gene: -; abundance: -; v_gene: TRBV5-5; j_gene: TRBJ2-7; CDR3aa: CASSLAFGVSYEQYF; CDR3nt: TGTGCCAGCAGCTTGGCTTTCGGGGTCTCCTACGAGCAGTACTTC
d_gene: -; abundance: -; v_gene: TRBV6-4; j_gene: TRBJ1-5; CDR3aa: CASSAEDGNSNQPQHF; CDR3nt: TGTGCCAGCAGTGCCGAGGACGGCAATAGCAATCAGCCCCAGCATTTT
d_gene: TRBD2; abundance: -; v_gene: TRBV11-2; j_gene: TRBJ2-4; CDR3aa: CASSLDPAGGSKNIQYF; CDR3nt: TGTGCCAGCAGCTTAGATCCAGCGGGGGGCTCCAAAAACATTCAGTACTTC
d_gene: TRBD2; abundance: -; v_gene: TRBV9; j_gene: TRBJ2-1; CDR3aa: CASSVEGRGALALDEQFF; CDR3nt: TGTGCCAGCAGCGTAGAAGGGCGGGGGGCCCTGGCCTTGGATGAGCAGTTCTTC
d_gene: -; abundance: once; v_gene: TRBV6-6; j_gene: TRBJ1-2; CDR3aa: CASSYGVDGYTF; CDR3nt: TGTGCCAGCAGTTACGGGGTTGATGGCTACACCTTC
d_gene: -; abundance: -; v_gene: TRBV9; j_gene: TRBJ2-1; CDR3aa: CASSLDGEEQFF; CDR3nt: TGTGCCAGCAGCCTCGACGGGGAAGAGCAGTTCTTC
d_gene: TRBD1; abundance: -; v_gene: TRBV7-2; j_gene: TRBJ2-7; CDR3aa: CASSPGTDPREQYF; CDR3nt: TGTGCCAGCAGCCCGGGGACAGATCCTAGGGAGCAGTACTTC
d_gene: TRBD2; abundance: -; v_gene: TRBV15; j_gene: TRBJ2-5; CDR3aa: CATSRDGDGAGGQYF; CDR3nt: TGTGCCACCAGCAGAGATGGGGACGGAGCGGGAGGCCAGTACTTC
d_gene: TRBD2; abundance: once; v_gene: TRBV27; j_gene: TRBJ2-3; CDR3aa: CASLRLAGSTDTQYF; CDR3nt: TGTGCCAGCCTTAGACTAGCGGGGAGCACAGATACGCAGTATTTT
d_gene: -; abundance: -; v_gene: TRBV7-9; j_gene: TRBJ2-3; CDR3aa: CASSSLMDTQYF; CDR3nt: TGTGCCAGCAGCTCCCTCATGGATACGCAGTATTTT
d_gene: TRBD1; abundance: -; v_gene: TRBV5-6; j_gene: TRBJ1-2; CDR3aa: CASWGQFPGTPNYGYTF; CDR3nt: TGTGCCAGTTGGGGACAGTTCCCCGGAACTCCTAACTATGGCTACACCTTC
d_gene: -; abundance: once; v_gene: TRBV28; j_gene: TRBJ2-7; CDR3aa: CASSLRERALSSYEQYF; CDR3nt: TGTGCCAGCAGTTTAAGGGAGAGGGCCCTTTCCTCCTACGAGCAGTACTTC
d_gene: TRBD2; abundance: few; v_gene: TRBV4-1; j_gene: TRBJ2-1; CDR3aa: CASSQDRGAYNEQFF; CDR3nt: TGCGCCAGCAGCCAAGATCGGGGGGCCTACAATGAGCAGTTCTTC
d_gene: -; abundance: -; v_gene: TRBV6-5; j_gene: TRBJ2-5; CDR3aa: CASRNPGGQATQYF; CDR3nt: TGTGCCAGCAGGAACCCAGGGGGGCAGGCGACCCAGTACTTC